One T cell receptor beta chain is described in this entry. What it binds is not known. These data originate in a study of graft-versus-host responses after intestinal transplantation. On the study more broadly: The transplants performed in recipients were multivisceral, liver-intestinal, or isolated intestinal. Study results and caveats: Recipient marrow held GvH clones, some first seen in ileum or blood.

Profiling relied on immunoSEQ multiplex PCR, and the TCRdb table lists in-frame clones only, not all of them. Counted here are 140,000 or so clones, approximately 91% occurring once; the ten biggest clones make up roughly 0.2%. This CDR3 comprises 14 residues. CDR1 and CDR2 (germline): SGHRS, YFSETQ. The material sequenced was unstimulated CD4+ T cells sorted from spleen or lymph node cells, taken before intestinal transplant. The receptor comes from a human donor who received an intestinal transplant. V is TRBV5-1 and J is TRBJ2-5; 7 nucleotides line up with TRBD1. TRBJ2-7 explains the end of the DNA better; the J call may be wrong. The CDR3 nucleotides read TGCGCCAGCAGCGCCGGGACAGCTTCCTACGAGCAGTACTTC. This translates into CASSAGTASYEQYF.